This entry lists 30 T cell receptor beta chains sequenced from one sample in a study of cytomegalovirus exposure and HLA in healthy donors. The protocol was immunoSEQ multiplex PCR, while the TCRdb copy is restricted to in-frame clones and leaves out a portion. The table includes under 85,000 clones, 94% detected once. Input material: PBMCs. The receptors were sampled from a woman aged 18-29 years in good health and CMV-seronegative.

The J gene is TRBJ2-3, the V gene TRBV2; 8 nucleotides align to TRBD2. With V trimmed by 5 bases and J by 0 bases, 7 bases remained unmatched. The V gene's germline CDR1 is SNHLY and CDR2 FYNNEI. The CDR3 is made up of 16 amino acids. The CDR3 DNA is TGTGCCAGCAGTTTCTCTAGCGGGCCTAGCACAGATACGCAGTATTTT. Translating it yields CASSFSSGPSTDTQYF.

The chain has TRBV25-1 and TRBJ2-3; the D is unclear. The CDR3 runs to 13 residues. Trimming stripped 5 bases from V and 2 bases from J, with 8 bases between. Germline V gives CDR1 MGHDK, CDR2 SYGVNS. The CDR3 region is CASSPQFTDTQYF. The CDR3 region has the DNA TGTGCCAGCAGTCCCCAGTTCACAGATACGCAGTATTTT.

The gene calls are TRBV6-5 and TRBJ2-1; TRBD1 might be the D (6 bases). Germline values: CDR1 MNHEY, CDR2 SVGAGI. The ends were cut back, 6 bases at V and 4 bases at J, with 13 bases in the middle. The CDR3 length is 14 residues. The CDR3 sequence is CASSPGTLYNEQFF. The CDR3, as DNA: TGTGCCAGCAGCCCCGGGACATTATACAATGAGCAGTTCTTC.

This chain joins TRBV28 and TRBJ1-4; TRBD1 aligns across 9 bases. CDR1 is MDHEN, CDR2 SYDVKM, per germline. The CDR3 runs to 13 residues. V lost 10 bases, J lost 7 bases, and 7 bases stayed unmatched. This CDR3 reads CATQTGGIEKLFF. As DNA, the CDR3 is TGTGCCACCCAAACAGGGGGCATTGAAAAACTGTTTTTT.

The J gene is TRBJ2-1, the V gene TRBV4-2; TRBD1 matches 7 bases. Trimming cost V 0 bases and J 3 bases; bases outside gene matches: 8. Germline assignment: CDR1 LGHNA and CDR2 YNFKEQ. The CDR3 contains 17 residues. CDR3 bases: TGTGCCAGCAGCCAAGACTCCTCGGGACAGCTCTACAATGAGCAGTTCTTC. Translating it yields CASSQDSSGQLYNEQFF.

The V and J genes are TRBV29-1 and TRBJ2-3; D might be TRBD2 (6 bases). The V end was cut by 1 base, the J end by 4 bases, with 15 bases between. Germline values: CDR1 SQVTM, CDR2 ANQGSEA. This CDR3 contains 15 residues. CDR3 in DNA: TGCAGCGTTGAAGGGGGGAGGAAGGGGTCAGATACGCAGTATTTT. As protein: CSVEGGRKGSDTQYF.

CDR3 sequence (DNA): TGTGCCAGCTCACCTACCGGGACAGGGATGGGCAATGAGCAGTTCTTC. Its protein is CASSPTGTGMGNEQFF. The gene calls are TRBV18 and TRBJ2-1; 9 bases fit TRBD1. After removal of 3 bases from V and 6 bases from J, the junction contained 9 bases not matched to a gene. Per germline, CDR1 KGHSH and CDR2 LQKENI. The CDR3 loop spans 16 amino acids.

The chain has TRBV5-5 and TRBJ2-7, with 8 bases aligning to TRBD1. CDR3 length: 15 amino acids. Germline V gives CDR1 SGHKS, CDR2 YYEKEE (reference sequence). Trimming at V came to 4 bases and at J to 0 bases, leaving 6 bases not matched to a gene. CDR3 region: CASSSRQGHSYEQYF. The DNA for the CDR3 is TGTGCCAGCAGCAGCCGACAGGGGCACTCCTACGAGCAGTACTTC. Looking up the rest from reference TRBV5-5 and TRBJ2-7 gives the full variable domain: DAGVTQSPTHLIKTRGQQVTLRCSPISGHKSVSWYQQVLGQGPQFIFQYYEKEERGRGNFPDRFSARQFPNYSSELNVNALLLGDSALYLCASSSRQGHSYEQYFGPGTRLTVT.

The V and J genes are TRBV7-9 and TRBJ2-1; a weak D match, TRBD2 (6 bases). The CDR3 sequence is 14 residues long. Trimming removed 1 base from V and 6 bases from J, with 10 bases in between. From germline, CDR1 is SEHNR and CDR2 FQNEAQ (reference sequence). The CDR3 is CASSLGTSPNEQFF. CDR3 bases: TGTGCCAGCAGCTTAGGAACTAGCCCCAATGAGCAGTTCTTC.

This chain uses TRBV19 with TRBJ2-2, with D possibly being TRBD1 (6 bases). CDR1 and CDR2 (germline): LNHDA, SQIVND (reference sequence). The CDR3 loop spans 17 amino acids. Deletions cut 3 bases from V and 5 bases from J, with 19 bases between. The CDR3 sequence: CASSIYGGRMGTGELFF. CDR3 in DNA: TGTGCCAGTAGTATTTATGGGGGCCGAATGGGGACCGGGGAGCTGTTTTTT.

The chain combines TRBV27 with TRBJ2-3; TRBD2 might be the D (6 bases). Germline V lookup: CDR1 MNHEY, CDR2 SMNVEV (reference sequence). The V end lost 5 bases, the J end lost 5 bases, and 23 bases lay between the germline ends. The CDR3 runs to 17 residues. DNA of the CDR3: TGTGCCAGCAGTGCCTCAACCGGGAGAGGGAAAAGAGATACGCAGTATTTT. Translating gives CASSASTGRGKRDTQYF.

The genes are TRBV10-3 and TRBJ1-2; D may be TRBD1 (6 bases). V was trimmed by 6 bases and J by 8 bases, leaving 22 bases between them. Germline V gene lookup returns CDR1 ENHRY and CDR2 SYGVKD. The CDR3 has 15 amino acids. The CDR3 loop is CAISRMTLQGGGYTF. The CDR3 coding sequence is TGTGCCATCAGCCGAATGACCTTACAGGGCGGGGGCTACACCTTC.

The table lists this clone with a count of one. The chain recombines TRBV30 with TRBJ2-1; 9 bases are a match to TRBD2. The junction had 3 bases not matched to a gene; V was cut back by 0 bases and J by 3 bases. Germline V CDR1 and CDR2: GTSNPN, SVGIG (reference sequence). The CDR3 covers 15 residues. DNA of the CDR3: TGTGCCTGGAGTGTAACTAGCGGGCTCTACAATGAGCAGTTCTTC. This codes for CAWSVTSGLYNEQFF.

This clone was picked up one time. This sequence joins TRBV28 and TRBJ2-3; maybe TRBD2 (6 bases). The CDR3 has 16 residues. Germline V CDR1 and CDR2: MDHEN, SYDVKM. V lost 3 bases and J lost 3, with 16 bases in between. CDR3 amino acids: CASSFSPSVGTDTQYF. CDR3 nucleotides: TGTGCCAGCAGTTTCAGCCCTAGCGTGGGGACAGATACGCAGTATTTT.

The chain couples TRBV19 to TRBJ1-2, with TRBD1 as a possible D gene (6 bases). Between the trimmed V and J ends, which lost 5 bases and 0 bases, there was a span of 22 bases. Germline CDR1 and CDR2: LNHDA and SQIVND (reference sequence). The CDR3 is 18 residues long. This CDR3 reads CASSPKLSPGQTNYGYTF. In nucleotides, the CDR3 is TGTGCCAGTAGTCCAAAGCTGAGCCCGGGACAAACTAACTATGGCTACACCTTC.

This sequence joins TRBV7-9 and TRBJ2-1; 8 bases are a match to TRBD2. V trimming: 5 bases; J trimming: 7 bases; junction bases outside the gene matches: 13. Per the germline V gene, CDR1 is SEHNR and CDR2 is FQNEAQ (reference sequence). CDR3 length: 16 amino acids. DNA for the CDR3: TGTGCCAGCAGCACCATAGCGGGAAGCAGTGGGAATGAGCAGTTCTTC. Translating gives CASSTIAGSSGNEQFF. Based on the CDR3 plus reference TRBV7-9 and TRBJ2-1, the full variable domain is DTGVSQNPRHKITKRGQNVTFRCDPISEHNRLYWYRQTLGQGPEFLTYFQNEAQLEKSRLLSDRFSAERPKGSFSTLEIQRTEQGDSAMYLCASSTIAGSSGNEQFFGPGTRLTVL.

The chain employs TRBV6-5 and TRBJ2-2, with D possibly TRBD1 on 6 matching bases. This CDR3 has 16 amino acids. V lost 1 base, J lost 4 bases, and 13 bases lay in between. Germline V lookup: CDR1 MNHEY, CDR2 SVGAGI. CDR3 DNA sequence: TGTGCCAGCAGTTACTTCCGACAGGCGGGCACCGGGGAGCTGTTTTTT. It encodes CASSYFRQAGTGELFF.

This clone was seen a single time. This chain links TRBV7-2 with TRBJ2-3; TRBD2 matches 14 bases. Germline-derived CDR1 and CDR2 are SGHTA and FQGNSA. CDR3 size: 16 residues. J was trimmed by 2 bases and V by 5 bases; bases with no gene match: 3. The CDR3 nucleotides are TGTGCCAGCAGCAAGACTAGCGGGGGGGCCACAGATACGCAGTATTTT. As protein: CASSKTSGGATDTQYF.

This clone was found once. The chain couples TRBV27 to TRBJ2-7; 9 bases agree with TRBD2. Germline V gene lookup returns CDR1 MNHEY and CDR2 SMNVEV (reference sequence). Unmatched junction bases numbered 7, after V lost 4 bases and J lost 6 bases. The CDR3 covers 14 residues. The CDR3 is CASSSGTSLSEQYF. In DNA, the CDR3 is TGTGCCAGCAGTTCGGGGACTAGCCTTAGCGAGCAGTACTTC.

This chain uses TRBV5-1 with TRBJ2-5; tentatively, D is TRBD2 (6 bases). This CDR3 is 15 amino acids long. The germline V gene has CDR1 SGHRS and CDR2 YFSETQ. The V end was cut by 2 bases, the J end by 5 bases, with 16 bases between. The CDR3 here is CASSFWTGRDETQYF. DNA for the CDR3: TGCGCCAGCAGCTTCTGGACTGGGCGGGATGAGACCCAGTACTTC.

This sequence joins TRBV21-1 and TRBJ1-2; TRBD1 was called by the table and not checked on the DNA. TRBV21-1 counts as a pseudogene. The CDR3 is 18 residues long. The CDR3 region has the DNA TGTGCCAGCAGCAAAAAACCCCAGAACAGGGGATTTAACTATGGCTACACCTTC. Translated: CASSKKPQNRGFNYGYTF.

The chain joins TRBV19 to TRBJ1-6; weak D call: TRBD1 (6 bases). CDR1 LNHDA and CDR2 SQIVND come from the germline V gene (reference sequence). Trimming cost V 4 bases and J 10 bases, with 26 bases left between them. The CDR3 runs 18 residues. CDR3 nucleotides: TGTGCCAGTAGTACCCAGGGGCCTTCCACAGGGCGACAGTCACCCCTCCACTTT. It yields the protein CASSTQGPSTGRQSPLHF.

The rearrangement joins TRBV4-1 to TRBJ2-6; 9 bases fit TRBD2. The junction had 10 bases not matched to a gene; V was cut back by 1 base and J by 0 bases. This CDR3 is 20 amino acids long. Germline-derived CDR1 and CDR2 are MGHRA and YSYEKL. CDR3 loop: CASSQVGLAGRRSGANVLTF. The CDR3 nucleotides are TGCGCCAGCAGCCAAGTGGGGCTAGCGGGGCGTCGCTCTGGGGCCAACGTCCTGACTTTC.

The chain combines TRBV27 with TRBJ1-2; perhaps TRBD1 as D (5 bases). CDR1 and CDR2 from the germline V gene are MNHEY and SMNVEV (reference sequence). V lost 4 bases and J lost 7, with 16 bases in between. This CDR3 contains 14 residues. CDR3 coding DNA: TGTGCCAGCAGTTATCAGGCGGGGGGAAGTGGCTACACCTTC. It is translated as CASSYQAGGSGYTF.

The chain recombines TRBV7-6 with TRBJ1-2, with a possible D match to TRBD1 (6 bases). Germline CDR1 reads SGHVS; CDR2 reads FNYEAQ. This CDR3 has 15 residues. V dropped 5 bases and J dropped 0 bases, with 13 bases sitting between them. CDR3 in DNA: TGTGCCAGCAGCCCCCTGGACAGTGCTAACTATGGCTACACCTTC. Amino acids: CASSPLDSANYGYTF.

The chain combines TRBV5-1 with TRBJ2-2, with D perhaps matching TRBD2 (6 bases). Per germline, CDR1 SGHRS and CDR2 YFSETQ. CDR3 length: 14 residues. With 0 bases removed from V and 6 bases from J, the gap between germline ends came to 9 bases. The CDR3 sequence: CASSLGDSAGELFF. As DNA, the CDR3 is TGCGCCAGCAGCTTGGGGGACTCGGCCGGGGAGCTGTTTTTT.

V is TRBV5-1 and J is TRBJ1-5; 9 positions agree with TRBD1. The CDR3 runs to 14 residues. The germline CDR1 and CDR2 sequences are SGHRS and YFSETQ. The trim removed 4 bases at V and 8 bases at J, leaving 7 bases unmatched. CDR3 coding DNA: TGCGCCAGCAGCACCGGACAGGGGTGGGAGCCCCAGCATTTT. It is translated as CASSTGQGWEPQHF.

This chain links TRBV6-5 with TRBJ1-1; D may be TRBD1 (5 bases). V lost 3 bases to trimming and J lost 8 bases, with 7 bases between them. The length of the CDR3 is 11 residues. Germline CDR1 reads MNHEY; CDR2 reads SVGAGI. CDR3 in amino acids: CASSYGAEAFF. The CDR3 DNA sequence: TGTGCCAGCAGTTATGGGGCCGAAGCTTTCTTT.

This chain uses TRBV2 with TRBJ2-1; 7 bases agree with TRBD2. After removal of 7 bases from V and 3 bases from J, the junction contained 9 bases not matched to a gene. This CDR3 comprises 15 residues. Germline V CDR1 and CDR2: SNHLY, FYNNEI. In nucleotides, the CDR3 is TGTGCCAGCATGCGGGCTAGCGGAGACTACAATGAGCAGTTCTTC. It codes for CASMRASGDYNEQFF.

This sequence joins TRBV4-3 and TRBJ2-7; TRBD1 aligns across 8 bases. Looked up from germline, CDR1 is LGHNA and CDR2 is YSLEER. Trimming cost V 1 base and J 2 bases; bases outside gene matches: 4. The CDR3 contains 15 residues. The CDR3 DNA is TGCGCCAGCAGCCAAGGGGGGACAGGTACCTACGAGCAGTACTTC. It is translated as CASSQGGTGTYEQYF.